Listed below are T cell receptor beta chains from one sample, sequenced in a study of cytomegalovirus exposure and HLA in healthy donors. Sequencing used immunoSEQ multiplex PCR; TCRdb keeps in-frame clones, though not all of them. The data contain hundreds of thousands of clones, over 80% of them singletons. The sample comprised PBMCs. These receptors were collected from a woman under 30 in good health and CMV-seronegative. CDR3s leave out the opening cysteine and the closing phenylalanine or tryptophan.

V gene: TRBV27; J gene: TRBJ2-7; CDR3 protein: ASSLRTGNNEQY
V gene: TRBV27; J gene: TRBJ1-5; CDR3 protein: ASSLREGFQPQH
V gene: TRBV29-1; J gene: TRBJ1-5; CDR3 protein: SVRQGEGQPQH
V gene: TRBV18; J gene: TRBJ2-6; CDR3 protein: ASSLRPGQVISGANVLT
V gene: TRBV2; J gene: TRBJ2-3; CDR3 protein: ASSVQRGGVDTQY
V gene: TRBV12-5; J gene: TRBJ1-2; CDR3 protein: ASGLWGSGGGYT
V gene: TRBV5-1; J gene: TRBJ1-5; CDR3 protein: ASSPGVGQPQH
V gene: TRBV15; J gene: TRBJ1-1; CDR3 protein: ATSPRAGNTEAF
V gene: TRBV7-9; J gene: TRBJ1-1; CDR3 protein: ASSFGLGSTEAF
V gene: TRBV28; J gene: TRBJ2-7; CDR3 protein: ASSPPAENHEQY
V gene: TRBV13; J gene: TRBJ1-2; CDR3 protein: ASSLRTGFYGYT
V gene: TRBV27; J gene: TRBJ2-7; CDR3 protein: ASSLATSGPYEQY
V gene: TRBV25-1; J gene: TRBJ1-2; CDR3 protein: ASSDTGTGGDHGYT
V gene: TRBV9; J gene: TRBJ2-5; CDR3 protein: ASSEGTVFGETQY
V gene: TRBV7-9; J gene: TRBJ1-6; CDR3 protein: ASSNGGQGSSPLH
V gene: TRBV6-1; J gene: TRBJ2-2; CDR3 protein: ASSEPGRANTGELF
V gene: TRBV5-4; J gene: TRBJ2-7; CDR3 protein: ASSDETGFDNEQY
V gene: TRBV27; J gene: TRBJ2-2; CDR3 protein: ASSLVWRGAGELF
V gene: TRBV7-9; J gene: TRBJ2-1; CDR3 protein: ASTRIRGGVFYNEQF
V gene: TRBV28; J gene: TRBJ1-5; CDR3 protein: ASSFTGYSNQPQH
V gene: TRBV30; J gene: TRBJ2-7; CDR3 protein: ALNRAASSYEQY
V gene: TRBV28; J gene: TRBJ1-1; CDR3 protein: ASSVAVEGAF
V gene: TRBV11-2; J gene: TRBJ2-7; CDR3 protein: ASSPDRGGSYEQY
V gene: TRBV5-8; J gene: TRBJ1-5; CDR3 protein: ASKRAINQPQH
V gene: TRBV5-1; J gene: TRBJ2-7; CDR3 protein: ASSLEGGGTYEQY
V gene: TRBV7-9; J gene: TRBJ2-2; CDR3 protein: ASSLRLLTGELF
V gene: TRBV2; J gene: TRBJ2-1; CDR3 protein: ASSENSGGNEQF
V gene: TRBV5-1; J gene: TRBJ1-1; CDR3 protein: ASSAGGAGTEAF
V gene: TRBV9; J gene: TRBJ1-1; CDR3 protein: ASSVWGITEAF
V gene: TRBV2; J gene: TRBJ2-2; CDR3 protein: ASSELTGAGTGELF
V gene: TRBV6-5; J gene: TRBJ1-1; CDR3 protein: ATNRGNTEAF
V gene: TRBV9; J gene: TRBJ2-5; CDR3 protein: ASSVAETGGSETQY
V gene: TRBV29-1; J gene: TRBJ2-2; CDR3 protein: SVELARSNTGELF
V gene: TRBV27; J gene: TRBJ2-1; CDR3 protein: ASLRTGKNEQF
V gene: TRBV6-6; J gene: TRBJ1-3; CDR3 protein: ASILSVSSGNTIY
V gene: TRBV4-2; J gene: TRBJ1-2; CDR3 protein: ASSHQASLGKNYGYT
V gene: TRBV6-5; J gene: TRBJ2-4; CDR3 protein: ASSYSGTGKNIQY
V gene: TRBV30; J gene: TRBJ1-6; CDR3 protein: AWSLPGLVNSPLH
V gene: TRBV2; J gene: TRBJ2-7; CDR3 protein: ASSEAPGWGRGGYEQY
V gene: TRBV2; J gene: TRBJ1-5; CDR3 protein: ASSEGSTAHDQPQH
V gene: TRBV4-1; J gene: TRBJ2-5; CDR3 protein: ASSQDRAKETQY